These 14 T cell receptor beta chains originate from one sample sequenced in a study of regulatory T cells in long-lasting Graves disease. Library construction for TCR beta used iRepertoire HTBI primers and Arm-PCR of CDR3 regions. Each CDR3 protein is one row after TCRdb ran MiXCR on the multiplex PCR reads. The table records over 400,000 distinct CDR3 sequences, 13% to 15% of them present only once. Time point noted: newly diagnosed GD, antithyroid drugs for less than 3 months. There was RNA extracted from PBMCs, and the TCR library was made from it. The same sample was also studied in work on T cells in Graves' hyperthyroidism and ophthalmopathy.

Here the sequenced sample was peripheral blood mononuclear cells (PBMCs), taken at new diagnosis, from a patient treated with antithyroid drugs. The receptors here all came from a woman in her forties or fifties with Graves disease.

J is TRBJ1-2 and V is TRBV27; no definite D call. V lost 6 bases and J lost 0, with 8 bases in between. This CDR3 comprises 13 residues. Germline V gives CDR1 MNHEY, CDR2 SMNVEV (reference sequence). In DNA, the CDR3 is TGTGCCAGCAGCGAAAGAACTAACTATGGCTACACCTTC. Its translation: CASSERTNYGYTF.

This clonotype was recorded a few times. V usage is TRBV29-1 and J usage is TRBJ1-5, with D unclear. Germline assignment: CDR1 SQVTM and CDR2 ANQGSEA. CDR3 length: 14 residues. The V and J ends lost 4 bases and 0 bases respectively, with 10 bases between them. The CDR3 protein is CSVGHADSNQPQHF. As DNA, the CDR3 is TGCAGCGTTGGACACGCGGATAGCAATCAGCCCCAGCATTTT.

This clonotype was recorded at least ten times. The chain employs TRBV7-9 and TRBJ2-7; 8 bases are shared with TRBD1. The V and J ends lost 3 bases and 0 bases, in that order; junction bases with no gene match: 4. Germline V lookup: CDR1 SEHNR, CDR2 FQNEAQ (reference sequence). The CDR3 has 15 residues. CDR3 nucleotide sequence: TGTGCCAGCAGCTTCAGGGGGCATAGCTCCTACGAGCAGTACTTC. It specifies CASSFRGHSSYEQYF.

Concerning this clonotype itself: An end of the junction does not agree with germline; a read error may underlie this. The chain uses TRBV28 and TRBJ2-7; TRBD2 is a possible D gene (5 bases). This CDR3 is built from 13 residues. Germline V gene sequence: CDR1 MDHEN, CDR2 SYDVKM. The CDR3 DNA is TGTGCCGGCAGTTTGCCGGGATCCTACGAGCAGTACTTC. Translated, it gives CAGSLPGSYEQYF.

This clonotype was counted ten times or more. The chain couples TRBV28 to TRBJ2-1, with 11 positions matching TRBD2. V lost 6 bases, J lost 1 base, and 5 bases stayed unmatched. CDR3 length equals 16 residues. The V gene's germline CDR1 is MDHEN and CDR2 SYDVKM. CDR3 nucleotide sequence: TGTGCCAGCAGCCTTAGCGGGAGGGGTTCCTACAATGAGCAGTTCTTC. Protein: CASSLSGRGSYNEQFF.

This clonotype was seen a few times. This chain connects TRBV20-1 to TRBJ2-1; D unresolved. This CDR3 is 15 amino acids long. The germline gives CDR1 DFQATT, CDR2 SNEGSKA (reference sequence). Trimming left V 6 bases short and J 3 bases short, with 18 bases between. The CDR3 loop reads CSAGRTGGFYNEQFF. As DNA, the CDR3 is TGCAGTGCCGGTAGGACGGGCGGTTTCTACAATGAGCAGTTCTTC.

In this sample, this clonotype turned up many times. V is TRBV7-9 and J is TRBJ2-2, with TRBD2 identical over 11 bases. CDR3 length: 16 amino acids. Per the germline V gene, CDR1 is SEHNR and CDR2 is FQNEAQ (reference sequence). V gave up 2 bases and J gave up 6 bases; unmatched junction bases: 5. CDR3 loop: CASSLQLAGGSGELFF. The CDR3 bases are TGTGCCAGCAGCTTACAGCTAGCGGGAGGCTCCGGGGAGCTGTTTTTT.

This clonotype occurred a few times. This chain links TRBV2 with TRBJ2-5, with 8 bases that match TRBD1. The length of the CDR3 is 15 residues. From germline, CDR1 is SNHLY and CDR2 FYNNEI. The trim removed 4 bases at V and 5 bases at J, leaving 9 bases unmatched. The CDR3 sequence: CASSARTGKTETQYF. Here the CDR3 DNA reads TGTGCCAGCAGTGCCCGGACAGGGAAGACGGAGACCCAGTACTTC.

This clonotype turned up a few times. This chain links TRBV10-1 with TRBJ2-3, with 12 bases aligning to TRBD2. The CDR3 has 18 amino acids. Germline V gene sequence: CDR1 WNHNN, CDR2 SYGVQD (reference sequence). Trimming took 4 bases from V and 0 from J; bases not matched to a gene: 8. The CDR3 DNA is TGCGCCAGCAGTGGACTAGCGGGAGCGATGGGGAGCACAGATACGCAGTATTTT. Translating gives CASSGLAGAMGSTDTQYF.

This clonotype was detected only a few times. This chain uses TRBV6-9 with TRBJ2-1, with TRBD1 matching 9 bases. J was trimmed by 6 bases and V by 2 bases; bases with no gene match: 5. CDR1 and CDR2 from the germline V gene are MNHGY and SVAAGI. The CDR3 totals 15 residues. The CDR3 reads CASSYAWDRVNEQFF. DNA of the CDR3: TGTGCCAGCAGTTATGCTTGGGACAGGGTCAATGAGCAGTTCTTC.

Only a few counts were recorded for this clonotype. The rearrangement uses TRBV4-1 and TRBJ2-7; D is undetermined. The CDR3 consists of 16 residues. Germline-derived CDR1 and CDR2 are MGHRA and YSYEKL. V gave up 1 base and J gave up 3 bases, with 16 bases separating them. The CDR3 reads CASSQANYDGYYEQYF. In DNA form, the CDR3 reads TGCGCCAGCAGCCAAGCCAACTACGACGGATACTACGAGCAGTACTTC.

The table lists this clonotype with a few counts. This rearrangement joins TRBV5-4 to TRBJ2-3; the match to TRBD2 covers 9 bases. The germline V gene encodes CDR1 SGHNT and CDR2 YYREEE (reference sequence). The CDR3 sequence is 14 residues long. Trimming took 6 bases from V and 4 from J; bases not matched to a gene: 6. The CDR3 DNA reads as TGTGCCAGCATCGTAGCGGGAGCGGCAGATACGCAGTATTTT. Translation gives CASIVAGAADTQYF.

This chain joins TRBV19 and TRBJ1-5; TRBD1 matches at 9 bases. Trimming took 5 bases from V and 7 from J; bases not matched to a gene: 3. This CDR3 is 13 amino acids long. Germline CDR1 and CDR2: LNHDA and SQIVND (reference sequence). DNA of the CDR3: TGTGCCAGTAGTGGGGACAGGGAGCAGCCCCAGCATTTT. Protein product: CASSGDREQPQHF. The complete variable domain, with remaining parts taken from reference TRBV19 and TRBJ1-5, reads DGGITQSPKYLFRKEGQNVTLSCEQNLNHDAMYWYRQDPGQGLRLIYYSQIVNDFQKGDIAEGYSVSREKKESFPLTVTSAQKNPTAFYLCASSGDREQPQHFGDGTRLSIL.

This chain joins TRBV3-1 and TRBJ1-5; the D is unclear. Trimming stripped 2 bases from V and 0 bases from J, with 8 bases between. Germline CDR1 and CDR2: LGHDT and YNNKEL (reference sequence). The CDR3 is 15 amino acids. The CDR3 loop is CASSQTRNSNQPQHF. DNA for the CDR3: TGTGCCAGCAGCCAAACACGGAATAGCAATCAGCCCCAGCATTTT.